One sample yielded the 17 T cell receptor beta chains listed below, sequenced in a study of cytomegalovirus exposure and HLA in healthy donors. The PCR contained 60 Vbeta and 13 Jbeta primers. This table comes from immunoSEQ multiplex PCR, and its TCRdb copy is limited to in-frame clones, with some not included. The data show more than 140,000 clones, roughly four fifths seen once. Sequencing input: PBMCs. Receptors were obtained from a man younger than 35 in good health and CMV-seropositive.

This chain connects TRBV7-9 to TRBJ2-7; 12 nucleotides line up with TRBD2. Germline V gives CDR1 SEHNR, CDR2 FQNEAQ (reference sequence). V lost 4 bases to trimming and J lost 7 bases; unmatched junction nucleotides: 8. This CDR3 has 15 amino acids. CDR3 DNA sequence: TGTGCCAGCAGCTCGGGACTAGCGGGCAGGCGAGAGCAGTACTTC. Protein sequence: CASSSGLAGRREQYF. Drawing the rest from reference TRBV7-9 and TRBJ2-7, the complete variable domain is DTGVSQNPRHKITKRGQNVTFRCDPISEHNRLYWYRQTLGQGPEFLTYFQNEAQLEKSRLLSDRFSAERPKGSFSTLEIQRTEQGDSAMYLCASSSGLAGRREQYFGPGTRLTVT.

CDR3 in amino acids: CASTNSGQGQETQYF. CDR3 sequence (DNA): TGTGCCAGCACCAATTCCGGACAGGGCCAAGAGACCCAGTACTTC. This chain links TRBV7-2 with TRBJ2-5, with 8 nucleotides matching TRBD1. CDR3 size: 15 residues. Trimming removed 7 bases from V and 1 base from J; junction bases left unmatched: 8. The germline V gene encodes CDR1 SGHTA and CDR2 FQGNSA.

J is TRBJ2-1 and V is TRBV27; D remains ambiguous. V was shortened by 7 bases and J by 1 base, with 14 bases between the two germline ends. Germline CDR1 MNHEY, CDR2 SMNVEV (reference sequence). CDR3 size: 15 residues. The CDR3: CASTERMPSYNEQFF. The CDR3 nucleotides are TGTGCCAGCACGGAGCGCATGCCATCCTACAATGAGCAGTTCTTC.

The chain uses TRBV9 and TRBJ1-1; possible D gene TRBD1, 5 bases. Germline V CDR1 and CDR2: SGDLS, YYNGEE. V was shortened by 4 bases and J by 4 bases, with 11 bases between the two germline ends. This CDR3 has 13 residues. In DNA, the CDR3 is TGTGCCAGCAGCCGGATTAGGGGCACTGAAGCTTTCTTT. As protein: CASSRIRGTEAFF. The entire variable domain, with the rest obtained from reference TRBV9 and TRBJ1-1, is as follows: DSGVTQTPKHLITATGQRVTLRCSPRSGDLSVYWYQQSLDQGLQFLIQYYNGEERAKGNILERFSAQQFPDLHSELNLSSLELGDSALYFCASSRIRGTEAFFGQGTRLTVV.

This chain joins TRBV2 and TRBJ1-2; TRBD1 matches at 9 bases. This CDR3 spans 13 amino acids. V was clipped by 8 bases and J by 8 bases; unmatched bases: 9. The V gene's germline CDR1 is SNHLY and CDR2 FYNNEI. CDR3 sequence (DNA): TGTGCCAGCCGGTCCGGGACAGGGTTCGGCTACACCTTC. Protein: CASRSGTGFGYTF. Drawing the rest from reference TRBV2 and TRBJ1-2, the complete variable domain is EPEVTQTPSHQVTQMGQEVILRCVPISNHLYFYWYRQILGQKVEFLVSFYNNEISEKSEIFDDQFSVERPDGSNFTLKIRSTKLEDSAMYFCASRSGTGFGYTFGSGTRLTVV.

The rearrangement joins TRBV5-1 to TRBJ2-7; 7 bases agree with TRBD1. This CDR3 contains 15 residues. Looked up from germline, CDR1 is SGHRS and CDR2 is YFSETQ. V lost 2 bases to trimming and J lost 3 bases; unmatched junction nucleotides: 8. The CDR3 nucleotides are TGCGCCAGCAGCTTAGGGGACAGTCCCATCTACGAGCAGTACTTC. It is translated as CASSLGDSPIYEQYF.

V is TRBV6-6 and J is TRBJ2-7; 10 bases line up with TRBD1. In germline, CDR1 is MNHNY, CDR2 SVGAGI (reference sequence). This CDR3 region has 15 residues. V lost 0 bases to trimming and J lost 5 bases; unmatched junction nucleotides: 4. The CDR3: CASSYSGTGDHEQYF. The CDR3 coding sequence is TGTGCCAGCAGTTACTCCGGGACAGGGGACCACGAGCAGTACTTC.

The genes are TRBV5-1 and TRBJ2-1; 8 bases map to TRBD1. This CDR3 spans 15 amino acids. The ends lost 0 bases at V and 7 bases at J; junction bases unmatched: 6. Looked up from germline, CDR1 is SGHRS and CDR2 is YFSETQ. The CDR3 sequence is CASSLVGQATNEQFF. The CDR3 DNA reads TGCGCCAGCAGCTTGGTGGGACAGGCAACAAATGAGCAGTTCTTC.

This clone was counted once. This sequence joins TRBV6-6 and TRBJ2-2; TRBD1 aligns across 7 bases. Germline V CDR1 and CDR2: MNHNY, SVGAGI (reference sequence). The CDR3 totals 16 residues. Unmatched junction bases numbered 8, after V lost 2 bases and J lost 5 bases. The DNA of the CDR3 is TGTGCCAGCAGTTACCTAGACAGACAGGGAACCGGGGAGCTGTTTTTT. It is translated as CASSYLDRQGTGELFF.

V is TRBV5-1 and J is TRBJ1-1, with D possibly being TRBD1 (5 bases). CDR1 is SGHRS, CDR2 YFSETQ, per germline. The V and J ends lost 0 bases and 8 bases respectively, with 14 bases between them. This CDR3 is built from 14 residues. The CDR3 sequence is CASSLEGRVGEAFF. The CDR3 DNA reads TGCGCCAGCAGCTTGGAGGGCAGGGTAGGGGAAGCTTTCTTT. Supplemented by reference TRBV5-1 and TRBJ1-1, the full variable domain reads KAGVTQTPRYLIKTRGQQVTLSCSPISGHRSVSWYQQTPGQGLQFLFEYFSETQRNKGNFPGRFSGRQFSNSRSEMNVSTLELGDSALYLCASSLEGRVGEAFFGQGTRLTVV.

V usage is TRBV12-1 and J usage is TRBJ1-2; TRBD1 reflects the table's D call only, with no check against the DNA. TRBV12-1 is described as a pseudogene. The CDR3 spans 14 residues. CDR3 residues: CASSSPGQDYGYTF. As DNA, the CDR3 is TGTGCCAGCAGCTCCCCCGGACAAGACTATGGCTACACCTTC.

J is TRBJ1-2 and V is TRBV5-6, with D perhaps matching TRBD1 (6 bases). Deletions cut 4 bases from V and 0 bases from J, with 16 bases between. This CDR3 is built from 16 residues. Germline V gives CDR1 SGHDT, CDR2 YYEEEE. CDR3 sequence reads: CASSQAGARANYGYTF. The DNA of the CDR3 is TGTGCCAGCAGCCAAGCAGGGGCCAGAGCTAACTATGGCTACACCTTC. The full variable domain, its missing parts supplied by reference TRBV5-6 and TRBJ1-2, is DAGVTQSPTHLIKTRGQQVTLRCSPKSGHDTVSWYQQALGQGPQFIFQYYEEEERQRGNFPDRFSGHQFPNYSSELNVNALLLGDSALYLCASSQAGARANYGYTFGSGTRLTVV.

The chain combines TRBV29-1 with TRBJ1-2; D remains ambiguous. The germline CDR1 and CDR2 sequences are SQVTM and ANQGSEA. The V end was cut by 0 bases, the J end by 6 bases, with 20 bases between. The CDR3 extends over 16 amino acids. The CDR3 is CSVEDPMEPSQNGYTF. In DNA form, the CDR3 reads TGCAGCGTTGAAGACCCCATGGAGCCTAGCCAGAATGGCTACACCTTC.

This clone was seen more than once but under ten times. This chain links TRBV5-1 with TRBJ2-7; weak D call: TRBD2 (6 bases). Germline V gene lookup returns CDR1 SGHRS and CDR2 YFSETQ. Trimming removed 0 bases from V and 5 bases from J, with 15 bases in between. The CDR3 spans 15 residues. The DNA of the CDR3 is TGCGCCAGCAGCTTGGTTGGGGGGAGGAGCCACGAGCAGTACTTC. Protein: CASSLVGGRSHEQYF. The complete variable domain, with remaining parts taken from reference TRBV5-1 and TRBJ2-7, reads KAGVTQTPRYLIKTRGQQVTLSCSPISGHRSVSWYQQTPGQGLQFLFEYFSETQRNKGNFPGRFSGRQFSNSRSEMNVSTLELGDSALYLCASSLVGGRSHEQYFGPGTRLTVT.

The chain couples TRBV2 to TRBJ2-5; 7 bases fit TRBD2. Germline lookup yields CDR1 SNHLY and CDR2 FYNNEI. The CDR3 covers 14 residues. Trimming removed 6 bases from V and 5 bases from J; junction bases left unmatched: 9. The CDR3 loop reads CASSPRVGRETQYF. The DNA of the CDR3 is TGTGCCAGCAGCCCCCGGGTCGGGAGGGAGACCCAGTACTTC.

A word on this clone: The sample contains more than one DNA sequence encoding this CDR3. The V and J genes are TRBV28 and TRBJ1-5; a weak D match, TRBD1 (5 bases). The CDR3 length is 14 residues. In germline, CDR1 is MDHEN, CDR2 SYDVKM. V dropped 6 bases and J dropped 0 bases, with 9 bases sitting between them. The CDR3 bases are TGTGCCAGCAGACAGGTCCCTAGCAATCAGCCCCAGCATTTT. Amino acid sequence: CASRQVPSNQPQHF.

J is TRBJ2-7 and V is TRBV21-1; TRBD2, the D gene given by the table, was not confirmed from the DNA. TRBV21-1 is a documented pseudogene. The CDR3 runs to 15 residues. The CDR3 region is CASSKGEGPPNEQYF. CDR3 bases: TGTGCCAGCAGCAAAGGAGAGGGCCCTCCCAACGAGCAGTACTTC.